These 2 T cell receptor beta chains share one sample of origin, sequenced in a study of vaccination effects on CD4 cells after COVID-19. Under the ViraFEST assay, PBMC were stimulated with viral peptide pools so that antigen-specific CD4+ T cells expanded. Sequencing was performed afterwards. Scientists isolated CD4+ T cells after an approximately 11-day culture period ended. Vaccinated participants had no history of SARS-CoV-2 infection and tested negative for nucleocapsid antibodies. These receptors have no identified antigens. Profiled with immunoSEQ multiplex PCR; TCRdb holds only in-frame clones, not every one. The repertoire has 30,000 to 40,000 clones, under 75% of them found once; the top ten carry 20% to 25%. Material: CD4+ T cells from PBMCs cultured with SARS-CoV-2 spike peptides, obtained before COVID-19 vaccination. The receptor source for this set is a human donor who received a COVID-19 vaccine.

The chain links TRBV15 to TRBJ1-1; D is uncertain. The CDR3 runs to 12 residues. Trimming left V 0 bases short and J 5 bases short, with 4 bases between. Germline CDR1 reads LNHNV; CDR2 reads YYDKDF (reference sequence). The CDR3 DNA reads as TGTGCCACCAGCAGAGATACGACTGAAGCTTTCTTT. This sequence encodes CATSRDTTEAFF.

CDR3 DNA sequence: TGTGCCAGCAGCCCGGGTGTGGGGACTTGGGGGGAGCTGTTTTTT. It encodes CASSPGVGTWGELFF. The V call is TRBV11-3, the J call TRBJ2-2, with a possible D match to TRBD2 (6 bases). Germline CDR1 SGHNT, CDR2 YENEEA. The V gene lost 5 bases and the J gene lost 8 bases, with 18 bases spanning the gap. The CDR3 is 15 residues long.